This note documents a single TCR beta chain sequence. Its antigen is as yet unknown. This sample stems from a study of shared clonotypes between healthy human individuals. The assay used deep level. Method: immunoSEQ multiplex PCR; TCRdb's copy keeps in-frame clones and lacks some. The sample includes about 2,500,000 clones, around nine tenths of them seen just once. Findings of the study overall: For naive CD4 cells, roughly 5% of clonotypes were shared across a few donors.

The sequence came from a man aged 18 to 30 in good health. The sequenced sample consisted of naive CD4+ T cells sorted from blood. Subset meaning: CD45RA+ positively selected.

The CDR3 sequence: CASTRDGTEAFF. The CDR3 region has the DNA TGTGCCAGCACTCGGGACGGCACTGAAGCTTTCTTT. The V and J genes are TRBV5-4 and TRBJ1-1; perhaps TRBD1 as D (5 bases). This CDR3 is built from 12 residues. The germline V gene encodes CDR1 SGHNT and CDR2 YYREEE (reference sequence). The V and J ends lost 6 bases and 4 bases respectively, with 10 bases between them.